A selection of T cell receptor beta chains follows, all from one sample in a study of blood T cell repertoires in COVID-19. The assay was immunoSEQ multiplex PCR, and TCRdb's table has in-frame clones only and misses some. The sample has 150,000 or so clones, around nine tenths seen once; the top ten hold under 0.7%. The specimen was peripheral blood. These receptors originate from a man between 60 and 70 years old with COVID-19, enrolled during active disease. Each CDR3 is given with its conserved first and last residue.

v_gene	j_gene	CDR3aa
TRBV5-1	TRBJ2-7	CASSWAADTSYEQYF
TRBV9	TRBJ2-2	CASSGSTRATGELFF
TRBV11-2	TRBJ2-4	CASSSTSGQGGIQYF
TRBV6-6	TRBJ2-1	CASRPRGTYNEQFF
TRBV7-2	TRBJ1-2	CASTIPSGGGYTF
TRBV28	TRBJ1-5	CASSPTFSPRDTIRNQPQHF
TRBV7-2	TRBJ1-3	CASSWDRSGNTIYF
TRBV6-4	TRBJ2-2	CASSDSVTGHTGELFF
TRBV28	TRBJ2-5	CASSSGGQGEKTQYF
TRBV13	TRBJ2-7	CASSLGRLRTGASYEQYF
TRBV11-3	TRBJ1-1	CASSVTGGSPGSEAFF
TRBV19	TRBJ1-5	CASTPTDRGRLQPQHF
TRBV5-1	TRBJ2-1	CASSISTRDDYNEQFF
TRBV27	TRBJ2-6	CASSGLAGLSSGANVLTF
TRBV6-4	TRBJ2-2	CASSPRSIGTGELFF
TRBV4-3	TRBJ2-3	CASSQDRPLSGVSTDTQYF
TRBV6-1	TRBJ1-5	CASSEAHVGGHSQPQHF
TRBV5-6	TRBJ2-5	CASSLQGTETQYF
TRBV28	TRBJ2-5	CASSFRASLDETQYF
TRBV4-2	TRBJ2-7	CASSQTRYKSSYEQYF
TRBV13	TRBJ1-4	CASSLSSGFWATNEKLFF
TRBV28	TRBJ1-5	CASSLPTGGAGNQPQHF
TRBV19	TRBJ1-1	CASSKTTGGAWPEAFF
TRBV25-1	TRBJ1-2	CASRGTAGYTF
TRBV3-1/TRBV3-2	TRBJ1-1	CASSQNQGRSEAFF
TRBV13	TRBJ2-7	CASSLGWTGLPEQYF
TRBV24-1	TRBJ1-1	CATQVAGNTEAFF
TRBV27	TRBJ2-5	CASSRDRQETQYF
TRBV5-1	TRBJ2-3	CASSLGTSTDTQYF
TRBV7-8	TRBJ2-1	CASSTRDYNYNEQFF
TRBV27	TRBJ2-7	CASSSRSLSSYEQYF
TRBV19	TRBJ1-6	CASSTVRSSYNSPLHF
TRBV5-6	TRBJ1-5	CASSPRDRGFQPQHF
TRBV4-1	TRBJ1-2	CASSQDWDSRRGYTF
TRBV6-5	TRBJ2-7	CASSPGLFSYEQYF
TRBV10-3	TRBJ1-4	CAISDQTGYNEKLFF
TRBV28	TRBJ1-2	CASSIPQGTYGYTF
TRBV28	TRBJ1-3	CASSSGSSGNTIYF
TRBV7-2	TRBJ1-5	CASSPRTNYQPQHF
TRBV11-2	TRBJ2-7	CASSLVGTGVLRGYEQYF
TRBV2	TRBJ1-5	CASSVRPGKVNQPQHF
TRBV28	TRBJ1-5	CASSIRDRDDQPQHF
TRBV19	TRBJ2-3	CASSNRGLATDTQYF
TRBV6-6	TRBJ1-4	CASSYTGGANEKLFF
TRBV4-1	TRBJ2-7	CASSRGMSLDRGREQYF
TRBV4-3	TRBJ2-5	CASSQGVGGSGETQYF
TRBV6-2/TRBV6-3	TRBJ2-1	CASSPGTGGYNEQFF
TRBV10-3	TRBJ1-5	CAISEPGQGRNQPQHF
TRBV5-1	TRBJ1-6	CASSLDRGRSNSPLHF
TRBV7-6	TRBJ2-1	CASSLVQGQGARGLYNEQFF
TRBV5-6	TRBJ1-5	CASSLYQGADQPQHF
TRBV6-1	TRBJ2-2	CASSERRGRTGELFF
TRBV21-1	TRBJ2-6	CASSKGRGSVSGANVLTF
TRBV7-2	TRBJ2-1	CASSLGPRGPYNEQFF
TRBV28	TRBJ1-1	CASRQNTEAFF
TRBV29-1	TRBJ2-5	CSVEDGTGRQETQYF
TRBV28	TRBJ2-4	CASSPRDRGYIQYF
TRBV2	TRBJ1-2	CASSDSGQGLYGYTF
TRBV9	TRBJ1-6	CASSGAGVVNSPLHF
TRBV19	TRBJ1-5	CASSITPGSNQPQHF